This TCR beta chain originates from a study of human T cells and chemical hapten exposure. Study overall: How much TCR each sample yielded varied, mostly because pooled library volumes differed slightly. Notes on the study in general: No change in TCRs above 1 in 1000 frequency was produced by DPC sensitization. Expanded TCRs formed significantly more large CDR3 similarity clusters than controls.

Time point denoted: patch test 1, 2 weeks after DPC sensitization. Treatment specified: therapeutic diphenylcyclopropenone sensitization with weekly scalp DPC. Sequencing started from total RNA isolated from unfractionated whole blood. Each CDR3 protein gets one entry after TCRdb re-called the RACE reads with MiXCR. The sample includes roughly 180,000 distinct CDR3 sequences, about 22% of them seen just once. Note on this clonotype: The antigen is undetermined.

The V and J ends lost 1 base and 7 bases respectively, with 7 bases between them. The CDR3 totals 11 residues. The germline gives CDR1 SQVTM, CDR2 ANQGSEA. The source was whole blood, collected in connection with sensitization to the hapten diphenylcyclopropenone (DPC). This clonotype was obtained from a woman aged 50 to 65 with alopecia areata. Some clones in this sample may be carry-over from other donors' samples. The chain couples TRBV29-1 to TRBJ1-1, with D unresolved. This CDR3 is CSVEVTVEAFF. CDR3 coding DNA: TGCAGCGTTGAAGTCACGGTTGAAGCTTTCTTT.